This paragraph reports one TCR beta chain. The data stem from a study of human T cells and chemical hapten exposure. Documented time point: patch test 1, 2 weeks after DPC sensitization. The treatment: therapeutic diphenylcyclopropenone sensitization with weekly scalp DPC. Ahead of each patch test application, blood was drawn. Methods used by the authors: A per-sample median of around 91,000 TCRs was observed, with counts ranging from about 20,000 to 690,600. Via MiXCR, TCRdb re-called the RACE reads, giving one row per CDR3 protein. In this record, the V and J calls reflect TCRdb's handling and not the investigators' own analysis. The sample records 95,000 or so distinct CDR3 sequences, 10% to 13% being singletons. Germline CDR1 DFQATT, CDR2 SNEGSKA (reference sequence). Losses at the gene ends were 1 base for V and 0 bases for J; bases not matched to a gene: 8. The CDR3 is made up of 18 amino acids.

The source of this sequence is a man in his forties or fifties with alopecia areata. Some clones in this sample may be carry-over from other donors' samples. Sequences were derived from whole blood, sampled in connection with sensitization to the hapten diphenylcyclopropenone (DPC). The chain combines TRBV20-1 with TRBJ2-2, with 10 bases identical to TRBD2. The CDR3 sequence is CSARGGSGRAANTGELFF. CDR3 coding DNA: TGCAGTGCTAGAGGTGGGAGCGGGAGGGCCGCGAACACCGGGGAGCTGTTTTTT.